This T cell receptor beta chain was identified during a study of tumor-infiltrating lymphocytes in primary liver carcinoma. At the level of the study: The patient group consisted of men and women aged 30 to 69 years. Study-level results: About 8-25% of top clones, no more, were shared by all five regions. Among the pair types, tumor region pairs showed more overlap than tumor-adjacent and tumor-blood pairs.

A word on this clonotype: Its antigen is not known.

The authors made TCR beta cDNA from around 500 ng total RNA with a constant-region primer. It was through three nested multiplex PCR rounds of slightly modified ARM-PCR that TCR beta libraries arose. For approximately 11 cycles apiece, the opening two PCR rounds ran with TRBV1-TRBV30 forward primers and a C-beta reverse primer. TCRdb ran MiXCR on the multiplex PCR reads and lists one entry per CDR3 protein. Among about 54,000 distinct CDR3 sequences listed, 70% to 85% were seen once. V was clipped by 4 bases and J by 3 bases; unmatched bases: 6. This CDR3 contains 15 residues. Germline CDR1 and CDR2: MDHEN and SYDVKM. Co-extracting RNA and DNA was done with 20-30 mg of unsorted bulk tissue as input. Resection treated the patients' primary liver carcinoma.

This clonotype was sampled from a man in his forties with primary liver carcinoma and hepatitis B virus infection. Sequences were obtained from liver tumor tissue from sampling region 2. As to subset: tumor region T2, inferior pole. The J gene is TRBJ2-3, the V gene TRBV28; 8 positions agree with TRBD2. The CDR3 DNA sequence: TGTGCCAGCAGTTCAGCGGGGGTTGATACAGATACGCAGTATTTT. The encoded protein is CASSSAGVDTDTQYF.